These 10 T cell receptor beta chains came from one sample sequenced in a study of blood T cells in healthy people across ages. The authors ran a second PCR of about 6 to 12 cycles using a sample-barcoded 5' primer and a J-beta primer mix. One entry per CDR3 protein, called by TCRdb with MiXCR from the 5' RACE reads. The data contain some 710,000 distinct CDR3 sequences, 35% to 50% of them seen just once; the ten biggest clones take up 15% to 20%. The sample comprised blood. These receptors all come from an older man in good health.

This clonotype was seen a handful of times. This rearrangement joins TRBV20-1 to TRBJ1-2; 7 bases are a match to TRBD1. The germline V gene has CDR1 DFQATT and CDR2 SNEGSKA (reference sequence). V lost 6 bases, J lost 4 bases, and 14 bases stayed unmatched. There are 15 residues in the CDR3. The CDR3 DNA reads TGCAGTGCCCCAGAACAGGGGTCTTCGGGCTATGGCTACACCTTC. It specifies CSAPEQGSSGYGYTF.

The genes are TRBV7-2 and TRBJ2-3; no firm D call. The CDR3 totals 14 residues. Trimming took 3 bases from V and 2 from J, leaving 9 bases between them. Germline V CDR1 and CDR2: SGHTA, FQGNSA. CDR3 protein: CASSFGRFTDTQYF. In DNA form, the CDR3 reads TGTGCCAGCAGCTTCGGGCGGTTCACAGATACGCAGTATTTT.

As to this clonotype: A much larger clone is a single base away; this may be a read error. The V call is TRBV7-2, the J call TRBJ2-3, with 7 bases that match TRBD2. Losses at the gene ends were 5 bases for V and 1 base for J; bases not matched to a gene: 9. The CDR3 is 16 amino acids. Germline V gene sequence: CDR1 SGHTA, CDR2 FQGNSA. CDR3 residues: CASSRTRTRGTDTQYF. The CDR3 nucleotides read TGTGCCAGCAGCCGGACCCGGACTAGAGGCACAGATACGCAGTATTTT.

The chain couples TRBV19 to TRBJ2-5; D not certain. CDR1 is LNHDA, CDR2 SQIVND, per germline (reference sequence). The CDR3 has 13 amino acids. V was pared by 1 base and J by 5 bases, with 8 bases between. The CDR3 DNA reads TGTGCCAGTAGTATAGGCCAGGCGGAGACCCAGTACTTC. Its translation: CASSIGQAETQYF.

This clonotype was picked up a small number of times. The chain employs TRBV5-1 and TRBJ2-5, with D perhaps being TRBD1 or TRBD2 (5 bases each). The CDR3 is 13 residues long. Trimming left V 4 bases short and J 6 bases short, with 13 bases between. The V gene's germline CDR1 is SGHRS and CDR2 YFSETQ. CDR3 sequence: CASSLSQGQTQYF. CDR3 nucleotide sequence: TGCGCCAGCAGCCTAAGCCAGGGACAGACCCAGTACTTC.

This clonotype was counted a few times. The CDR3 is CASSLGDRVDEQYF. DNA for the CDR3: TGTGCCAGCAGCTTAGGGGACAGGGTAGACGAGCAGTACTTC. The rearrangement links TRBV7-8 to TRBJ2-7; 9 positions match TRBD1. The germline V gene encodes CDR1 SGHVS and CDR2 FQNEAQ. V gave up 1 base and J gave up 5 bases; unmatched junction bases: 3. The length of the CDR3 is 14 residues.

The genes are TRBV15 and TRBJ2-1; D gene uncertain. Germline loops: CDR1 LNHNV, CDR2 YYDKDF (reference sequence). Deletions cut 3 bases from V and 5 bases from J, with 17 bases between. The CDR3 spans 16 residues. For the CDR3, the DNA is TGTGCCACCAGCAGGGCCCTCCCGGGTTCCCACAATGAGCAGTTCTTC. Its translation: CATSRALPGSHNEQFF.

The rearrangement uses TRBV19 and TRBJ2-7; tentatively, D is TRBD1 (5 bases). This CDR3 is 13 amino acids long. Trimming took off 3 bases at V and 3 bases at J, with 9 bases between the two ends. Germline values: CDR1 LNHDA, CDR2 SQIVND (reference sequence). CDR3 in amino acids: CASSIIGDYEQYF. The CDR3 DNA reads TGTGCCAGTAGTATCATAGGGGACTACGAGCAGTACTTC.

This clonotype turned up a few times. The gene calls are TRBV29-1 and TRBJ2-4; D is possibly TRBD1 (6 bases). The germline CDR1 and CDR2 sequences are SQVTM and ANQGSEA. Trimming took 0 bases from V and 8 from J, leaving 11 bases between them. The CDR3 extends over 13 amino acids. The CDR3 region is CSVEEAGEDIQYF. CDR3 DNA: TGCAGCGTTGAAGAGGCAGGGGAAGACATTCAGTACTTC.

This clonotype turned up a few times. The chain combines TRBV6-1 with TRBJ1-4; possible D gene TRBD1, 5 bases. This CDR3 region has 15 residues. Trimming took 6 bases from V and 0 from J, leaving 11 bases between them. Per the germline V gene, CDR1 is MNHNS and CDR2 is SASEGT. The CDR3 sequence: CASSSGPATNEKLFF. The CDR3 DNA reads TGTGCCAGCAGCTCAGGGCCTGCAACTAATGAAAAACTGTTTTTT.